These 31 T cell receptor beta chains share one sample of origin, sequenced in a study of blood T cell repertoires in COVID-19. Assay used: immunoSEQ multiplex PCR; TCRdb lists only in-frame clones, some missing. The sample has about 74,000 clones; about 88% are singletons. The sample consisted of peripheral blood. Receptors were obtained from a man aged 50-59 years with acute or convalescent COVID-19.

The rearrangement uses TRBV27 and TRBJ2-2; 11 bases are shared with TRBD2. With 6 bases clipped from V and 6 bases from J, the junction kept 0 bases outside the gene matches. CDR3 length: 13 amino acids. The germline gives CDR1 MNHEY, CDR2 SMNVEV (reference sequence). CDR3 sequence reads: CASRLAGAGELFF. Written as DNA, the CDR3 is TGTGCCAGCAGACTAGCGGGAGCCGGGGAGCTGTTTTTT.

This chain uses TRBV28 with TRBJ1-2; TRBD1 aligns across 9 bases. V gave up 1 base and J gave up 8 bases; unmatched junction bases: 14. Germline V gene sequence: CDR1 MDHEN, CDR2 SYDVKM. CDR3 length: 17 residues. CDR3 sequence: CASSLSPGLGQGLGYTF. CDR3 bases: TGTGCCAGCAGTTTATCCCCAGGTTTAGGACAGGGGCTCGGCTACACCTTC.

The J gene is TRBJ1-4, the V gene TRBV28; 11 bases line up with TRBD1. The CDR3 consists of 16 residues. Germline V gene lookup returns CDR1 MDHEN and CDR2 SYDVKM. Losses at the gene ends were 6 bases for V and 1 base for J; bases not matched to a gene: 4. The CDR3 DNA follows: TGTGCCAGCAGAAGGACAGGGGGCTTAACTAATGAAAAACTGTTTTTT. Encoded protein: CASRRTGGLTNEKLFF.

This rearrangement joins TRBV6-2 or TRBV6-3 to TRBJ2-7; 12 positions agree with TRBD2. This CDR3 is built from 16 residues. Trimming at V came to 6 bases and at J to 3 bases, leaving 9 bases not matched to a gene. Germline loops: CDR1 MNHEY, CDR2 SVGEGT. The CDR3 DNA sequence: TGTGCCAGCAGCCGACGGAGGACTAGCGGGGTCTACGAGCAGTACGTC. Translating gives CASSRRRTSGVYEQYV.

CDR3 in DNA: TGTGCCAGCAGCTTGGGACAGCGAATCTCCTACGAGCAGTACGTC. It yields the protein CASSLGQRISYEQYV. The chain couples TRBV5-6 to TRBJ2-7; tentatively, D is TRBD1 (5 bases). The CDR3 spans 15 residues. Trimming removed 0 bases at V and 0 bases at J, with 10 bases between. CDR1 and CDR2 from the germline V gene are SGHDT and YYEEEE.

The chain combines TRBV27 with TRBJ2-2; the match to TRBD2 covers 9 bases. CDR3 length: 17 residues. The J segment lost 9 bases and the V segment lost 6 bases, leaving 17 bases of the junction unmatched. CDR1 and CDR2 (germline): MNHEY, SMNVEV (reference sequence). The CDR3 DNA reads TGTGCCAGCAGAATAGGGTTCCCGGCTAGCGGGAACTGGGAGCTGTTTTTT. Protein product: CASRIGFPASGNWELFF.

This rearrangement joins TRBV29-1 to TRBJ2-6; D gene unclear. Germline CDR1 reads SQVTM; CDR2 reads ANQGSEA. The CDR3 runs to 14 residues. V lost 6 bases and J lost 2, with 11 bases in between. This CDR3 reads CSVLKSTGANVLTF. CDR3 nucleotides: TGCAGCGTCCTCAAGTCTACTGGGGCCAACGTCCTGACTTTC.

This chain links TRBV7-9 with TRBJ1-1; D ambiguous. Germline V gene sequence: CDR1 SEHNR, CDR2 FQNEAQ (reference sequence). The CDR3 is 14 residues long. Deletions cut 5 bases from V and 0 bases from J, with 10 bases between. Here the CDR3 reads CASSPDTLNTEAFF. DNA of the CDR3: TGTGCCAGCAGCCCAGACACTCTGAACACTGAAGCTTTCTTT.

This clone has more than one count but fewer than ten. V and J are TRBV15 and TRBJ1-5, with a tentative D call TRBD1 (5 bases). Germline CDR1 reads LNHNV; CDR2 reads YYDKDF (reference sequence). The CDR3 spans 21 residues. V was clipped by 0 bases and J by 0 bases, with 24 bases between them. CDR3 DNA: TGTGCCACCAGCAGAGATCTAGACAGCCTTGGTAACTCAAATAGCAATCAGCCCCAGCATTTT. This gives the protein CATSRDLDSLGNSNSNQPQHF. Full variable domain (remainder filled in from reference TRBV15 and TRBJ1-5): DAMVIQNPRYQVTQFGKPVTLSCSQTLNHNVMYWYQQKSSQAPKLLFHYYDKDFNNEADTPDNFQSRRPNTSFCFLDIRSPGLGDTAMYLCATSRDLDSLGNSNSNQPQHFGDGTRLSIL.

About this clone itself: Additional DNA sequences in this sample encode the identical CDR3. This chain links TRBV19 with TRBJ1-5; 7 nucleotides match TRBD1. Germline V gene data show CDR1 as LNHDA and CDR2 as SQIVND (reference sequence). Trimming at V came to 1 base and at J to 2 bases, leaving 2 bases not matched to a gene. The length of the CDR3 is 15 residues. As DNA, the CDR3 is TGTGCCAGTAGTATAGGAGGGGGCGGCAATCAGCCCCAGCATTTT. Translating gives CASSIGGGGNQPQHF.

CDR3 nucleotide sequence: TGCAGCGCTACAGCGGGAGTAGAGACCCAGTACTTC. This encodes CSATAGVETQYF. The rearrangement joins TRBV29-1 to TRBJ2-5; 8 bases match TRBD2. The CDR3 totals 12 residues. With V trimmed by 7 bases and J by 4 bases, 5 bases remained unmatched. Germline-derived CDR1 and CDR2 are SQVTM and ANQGSEA.

The V call is TRBV4-3, the J call TRBJ1-2; a weak D match, TRBD1 (5 bases). Germline V gene data show CDR1 as LGHNA and CDR2 as YSLEER. V dropped 3 bases and J dropped 8 bases, with 31 bases sitting between them. The CDR3 is 19 amino acids. CDR3 in amino acids: CASSHVRTGLLLPRQGYTF. The CDR3 DNA reads TGCGCCAGCAGCCACGTCCGGACGGGACTCCTACTACCCAGGCAAGGCTACACCTTC.

The chain uses TRBV2 and TRBJ2-2; TRBD1 matches 10 bases. Germline CDR1 and CDR2: SNHLY and FYNNEI. V dropped 4 bases and J dropped 4; count of bases not matched to a gene: 3. CDR3 size: 15 residues. The CDR3 is CASSGDRGTTGELFF. The CDR3 DNA reads TGTGCCAGCAGTGGGGACAGGGGAACCACCGGGGAGCTGTTTTTT.

V and J are TRBV5-1 and TRBJ2-1; D perhaps matches TRBD2 (5 bases). The CDR3 spans 13 residues. Trimming left V 4 bases short and J 7 bases short, with 12 bases between. CDR1 is SGHRS and CDR2 is YFSETQ in the germline V gene. CDR3 in amino acids: CASSPEGVNEQFF. CDR3 DNA: TGCGCCAGCAGCCCTGAGGGTGTAAATGAGCAGTTCTTC.

The V call is TRBV2, the J call TRBJ1-6; a weak D match, TRBD1 (6 bases). Germline lookup yields CDR1 SNHLY and CDR2 FYNNEI. Between the trimmed V and J ends, which lost 6 bases and 15 bases, there was a span of 15 bases. This CDR3 spans 12 amino acids. The CDR3 nucleotides read TGTGCCAGCAGGAAAGCAGGGGTCTTCCTCCACTTT. It encodes CASRKAGVFLHF.

This clone was detected once. This chain joins TRBV5-1 and TRBJ2-3; 12 bases map to TRBD2. CDR3 length: 16 amino acids. Germline V gene sequence: CDR1 SGHRS, CDR2 YFSETQ. Trimming removed 3 bases from V and 4 bases from J; junction bases left unmatched: 6. The CDR3 sequence is CASSSSSGGAPDTQYF. CDR3 in DNA: TGCGCCAGCAGCTCGTCTAGCGGGGGGGCCCCAGATACGCAGTATTTT.

Points on this clone: Germline is not matched at one junction end, which may reflect a read error. J is TRBJ1-2 and V is TRBV27, with a weak D call TRBD1 (5 bases). This CDR3 spans 15 amino acids. Germline V gives CDR1 MNHEY, CDR2 SMNVEV (reference sequence). The CDR3 region is CASSLSITGVGRVAF. DNA of the CDR3: TGTGCCAGCAGTTTATCGATAACGGGTGTGGGCAGGGTTGCCTTC.

This rearrangement joins TRBV29-1 to TRBJ2-1; the match to TRBD1 covers 8 bases. CDR3 length: 13 residues. The ends lost 4 bases at V and 4 bases at J; junction bases unmatched: 3. Germline V gene sequence: CDR1 SQVTM, CDR2 ANQGSEA. CDR3 nucleotides: TGCAGCGTTGCCAGGGGGCCGTACAATGAGCAGTTCTTC. The encoded protein is CSVARGPYNEQFF.

V usage is TRBV4-2 and J usage is TRBJ2-5; tentatively, D is TRBD2 (5 bases). Germline V gene data show CDR1 as LGHNA and CDR2 as YNFKEQ. The length of the CDR3 is 14 residues. Trimming stripped 0 bases from V and 5 bases from J, with 10 bases between. CDR3: CASSQDGRGETQYF. The CDR3 nucleotides read TGTGCCAGCAGCCAAGATGGTAGAGGGGAGACCCAGTACTTC.

The rearrangement joins TRBV19 to TRBJ2-1, with 8 bases that match TRBD2. CDR3 length: 16 amino acids. Germline V CDR1 and CDR2: LNHDA, SQIVND (reference sequence). After removal of 6 bases from V and 0 bases from J, the junction contained 7 bases not matched to a gene. CDR3: CASSRLSGSSYNEQFF. In nucleotides, the CDR3 is TGTGCCAGTAGCCGTTTAAGCGGGAGCTCCTACAATGAGCAGTTCTTC.

The chain links TRBV5-4 to TRBJ2-1, with unresolved D. The CDR3 contains 13 residues. Between the trimmed V and J ends, which lost 2 bases and 15 bases, there was a span of 18 bases. CDR1 and CDR2 (germline): SGHNT, YYREEE (reference sequence). Written as DNA, the CDR3 is TGTGCCAGCAGCTTATCCGGGTCCCACCAGCGGTTCTTC. Translation: CASSLSGSHQRFF.

V is TRBV7-6 and J is TRBJ1-2, with a possible D match to TRBD1 (6 bases). Per germline, CDR1 SGHVS and CDR2 FNYEAQ. Trimming shortened V by 4 bases and J by 5 bases, and 23 bases separated the two germline ends. The CDR3 has 17 residues. CDR3 sequence: CASSSNTPQGSWYGYTF. In DNA form, the CDR3 reads TGTGCCAGCAGCTCCAACACCCCACAGGGAAGCTGGTATGGCTACACCTTC.

V is TRBV4-1 and J is TRBJ2-3; D not certain. Deletions cut 0 bases from V and 6 bases from J, with 7 bases between. The V gene's germline CDR1 is MGHRA and CDR2 YSYEKL. The CDR3 has 13 residues. Here the CDR3 DNA reads TGCGCCAGCAGCCAAGAGCCCAGGGATACGCAGTATTTT. Its protein product is CASSQEPRDTQYF.

The rearrangement links TRBV7-3 to TRBJ2-1, with TRBD1 matching over 7 bases. Germline assignment: CDR1 SGHTA and CDR2 FQGTGA. The CDR3 length is 15 residues. V was clipped by 4 bases and J by 0 bases; unmatched bases: 3. Here the CDR3 DNA reads TGTGCCAGCAGCTCCGCAGGGGGCTCCTACAATGAGCAGTTCTTC. Translating it yields CASSSAGGSYNEQFF.

J is TRBJ1-4 and V is TRBV7-2; tentatively, D is TRBD1 (5 bases). The ends were cut back, 6 bases at V and 5 bases at J, with 13 bases in the middle. The CDR3 loop spans 14 amino acids. Germline CDR1 SGHTA, CDR2 FQGNSA. CDR3 nucleotides: TGTGCCAGCAGTTGGAAGGGGCAGAATGAAAAACTGTTTTTT. It is translated as CASSWKGQNEKLFF.

The CDR3 region has the DNA TGTGCCATCAGTGGTAAGCAAATGAGCAATCAGCCCCAGCATTTT. Translated, it gives CAISGKQMSNQPQHF. This sequence joins TRBV10-3 and TRBJ1-5, with D hard to call. The germline CDR1 and CDR2 sequences are ENHRY and SYGVKD. The CDR3 has 15 amino acids. V was trimmed by 4 bases and J by 1 base, leaving 11 bases between them.

The chain joins TRBV19 to TRBJ1-4, with no clear D. The CDR3 extends over 15 amino acids. Germline lookup yields CDR1 LNHDA and CDR2 SQIVND (reference sequence). V was shortened by 5 bases and J by 3 bases, with 13 bases between the two germline ends. The CDR3 nucleotides are TGTGCCAGTAGTTTACGCGACAACCCTAATGAAAAACTGTTTTTT. This sequence encodes CASSLRDNPNEKLFF.

V and J are TRBV7-8 and TRBJ1-4; D might be TRBD1 (5 bases). Trimming took off 4 bases at V and 3 bases at J, with 15 bases between the two ends. The V gene's germline CDR1 is SGHVS and CDR2 FQNEAQ. The CDR3 consists of 16 residues. In nucleotides, the CDR3 is TGTGCCAGCAGCTCCGGTGACAGTATCCCTAATGAAAAACTGTTTTTT. Translated: CASSSGDSIPNEKLFF.

The chain has TRBV7-6 and TRBJ2-1; tentative D call: TRBD1 (6 bases). Germline lookup yields CDR1 SGHVS and CDR2 FNYEAQ. The ends were cut back, 3 bases at V and 6 bases at J, with 12 bases in the middle. The length of the CDR3 is 14 residues. The CDR3 is CASSFARGSNEQFF. The CDR3 nucleotides are TGTGCCAGCAGCTTCGCAAGGGGGAGCAATGAGCAGTTCTTC.

The rearrangement uses TRBV28 and TRBJ2-7; 7 nucleotides match TRBD1. Germline CDR1 reads MDHEN; CDR2 reads SYDVKM. This CDR3 is 14 amino acids long. The junction had 6 bases not matched to a gene; V was cut back by 4 bases and J by 3 bases. CDR3 DNA: TGTGCCAGCAGTTACCACAGGGGCAACTACGAGCAGTACTTC. Protein: CASSYHRGNYEQYF.

This clone was seen once. The chain carries TRBV28 and TRBJ2-6; 10 positions agree with TRBD1. The CDR3 spans 17 residues. Germline V gene sequence: CDR1 MDHEN, CDR2 SYDVKM. With 5 bases clipped from V and 0 bases from J, the junction kept 4 bases outside the gene matches. This CDR3 reads CASSMDRGISGANVLTF. As DNA, the CDR3 is TGTGCCAGCAGTATGGACAGGGGGATCTCTGGGGCCAACGTCCTGACTTTC.